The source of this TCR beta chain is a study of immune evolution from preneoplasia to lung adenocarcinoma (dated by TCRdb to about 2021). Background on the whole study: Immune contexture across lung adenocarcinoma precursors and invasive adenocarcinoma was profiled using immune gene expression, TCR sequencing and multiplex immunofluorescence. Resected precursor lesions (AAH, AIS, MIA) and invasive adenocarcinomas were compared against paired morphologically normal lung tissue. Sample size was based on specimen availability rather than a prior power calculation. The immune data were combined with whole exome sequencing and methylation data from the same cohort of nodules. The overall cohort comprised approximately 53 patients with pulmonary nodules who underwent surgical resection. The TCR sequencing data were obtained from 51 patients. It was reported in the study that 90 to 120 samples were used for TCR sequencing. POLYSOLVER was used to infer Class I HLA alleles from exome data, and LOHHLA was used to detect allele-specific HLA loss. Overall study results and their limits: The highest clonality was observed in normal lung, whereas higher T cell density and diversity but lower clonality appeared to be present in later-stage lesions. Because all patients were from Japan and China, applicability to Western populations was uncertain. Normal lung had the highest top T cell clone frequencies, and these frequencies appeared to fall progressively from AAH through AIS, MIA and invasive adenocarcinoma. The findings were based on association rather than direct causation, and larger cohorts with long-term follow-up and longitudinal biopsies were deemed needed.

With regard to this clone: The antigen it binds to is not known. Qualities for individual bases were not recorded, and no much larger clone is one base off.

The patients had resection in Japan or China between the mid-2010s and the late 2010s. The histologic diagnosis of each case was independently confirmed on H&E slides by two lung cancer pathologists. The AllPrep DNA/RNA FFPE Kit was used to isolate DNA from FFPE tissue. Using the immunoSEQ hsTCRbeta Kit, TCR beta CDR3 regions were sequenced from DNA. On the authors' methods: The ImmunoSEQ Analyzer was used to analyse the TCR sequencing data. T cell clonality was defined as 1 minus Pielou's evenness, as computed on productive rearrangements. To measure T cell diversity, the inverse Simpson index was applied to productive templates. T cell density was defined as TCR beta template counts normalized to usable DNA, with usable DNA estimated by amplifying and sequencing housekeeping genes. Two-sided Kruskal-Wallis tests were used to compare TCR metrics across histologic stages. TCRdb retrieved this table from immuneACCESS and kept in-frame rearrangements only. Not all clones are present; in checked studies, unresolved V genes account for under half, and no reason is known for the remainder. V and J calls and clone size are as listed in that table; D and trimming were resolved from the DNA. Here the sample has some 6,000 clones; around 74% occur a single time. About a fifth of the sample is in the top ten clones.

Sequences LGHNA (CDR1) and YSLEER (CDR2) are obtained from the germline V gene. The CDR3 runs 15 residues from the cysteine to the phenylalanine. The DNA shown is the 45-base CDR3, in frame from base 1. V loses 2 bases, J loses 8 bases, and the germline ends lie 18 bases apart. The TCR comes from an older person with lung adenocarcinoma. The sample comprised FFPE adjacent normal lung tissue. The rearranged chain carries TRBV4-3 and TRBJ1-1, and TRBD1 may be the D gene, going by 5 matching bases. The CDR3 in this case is CASSQLHSGGVEAFF. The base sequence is TGCGCCAGCAGCCAACTCCACTCCGGGGGTGTAGAAGCTTTCTTT.